The source of this T cell receptor beta chain is a study of cytomegalovirus exposure and HLA in healthy donors. General study results and limits: What a later analysis showed was that several of the most significant clusters appeared linked to common viral pathogens. TCR beta V segments were, for the most part, productive about 87% or about 30% of the time in an earlier analysis. Altogether, 170 or so TCR beta chains were recorded as cytomegalovirus-associated. Published work reported that the classifier diagnosed cytomegalovirus status with high specificity and sensitivity.

The PCR ran on 60 Vbeta and 13 Jbeta primers. The data were produced by immunoSEQ multiplex PCR, yet TCRdb's version contains in-frame clones alone and is incomplete. The sample has under 200,000 clones; around 80% are singletons. This clone was seen a handful of times. Its antigen remains unidentified. The sample taken for sequencing was PBMCs. This TCR was sampled from a female donor in good health and CMV-seronegative.

The CDR3, as DNA: TGTGCCAGCAGCTTAACAGGACAGTCCTACAATGAGCAGTTCTTC. Amino acid sequence: CASSLTGQSYNEQFF. The chain uses TRBV7-3 and TRBJ2-1, with a tentative D call TRBD1 (6 bases). Germline V gene lookup returns CDR1 SGHTA and CDR2 FQGTGA. The CDR3 has 15 amino acids. V lost 0 bases and J 1 base, leaving 7 bases between the germline ends.